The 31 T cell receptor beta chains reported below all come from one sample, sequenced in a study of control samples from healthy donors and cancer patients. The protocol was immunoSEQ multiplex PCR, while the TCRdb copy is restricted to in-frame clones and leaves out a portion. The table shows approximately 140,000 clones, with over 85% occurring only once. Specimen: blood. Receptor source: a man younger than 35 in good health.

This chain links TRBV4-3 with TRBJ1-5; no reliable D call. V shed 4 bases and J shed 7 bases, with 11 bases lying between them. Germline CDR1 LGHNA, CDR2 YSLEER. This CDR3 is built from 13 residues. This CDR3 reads CASSRTSGQPQHF. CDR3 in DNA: TGCGCCAGCAGCCGCACCAGTGGCCAGCCCCAGCATTTT.

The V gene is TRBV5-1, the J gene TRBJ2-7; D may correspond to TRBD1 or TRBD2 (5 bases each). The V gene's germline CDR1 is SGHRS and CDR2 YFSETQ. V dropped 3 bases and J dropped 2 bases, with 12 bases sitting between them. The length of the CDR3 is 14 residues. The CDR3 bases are TGCGCCAGCAGCTCCCACCAGGGACCCTACGAGCAGTACTTC. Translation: CASSSHQGPYEQYF.

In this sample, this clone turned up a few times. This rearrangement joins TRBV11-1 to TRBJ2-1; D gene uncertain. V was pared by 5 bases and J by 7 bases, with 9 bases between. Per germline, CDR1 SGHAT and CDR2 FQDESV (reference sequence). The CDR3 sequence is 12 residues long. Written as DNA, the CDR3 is TGTGCCAGCAGCCCCTGGCGAAATGAGCAGTTCTTC. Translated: CASSPWRNEQFF.

The CDR3 spells CASSGSSSYNSPLHF. Here the CDR3 DNA reads TGTGCCAGCAGCGGCTCAAGCTCCTATAATTCACCCCTCCACTTT. The rearrangement uses TRBV7-2 and TRBJ1-6; D unclear. Germline V CDR1 and CDR2: SGHTA, FQGNSA. Trimming pared 5 bases from V and 0 bases from J, leaving 8 bases between. The CDR3 loop spans 15 amino acids.

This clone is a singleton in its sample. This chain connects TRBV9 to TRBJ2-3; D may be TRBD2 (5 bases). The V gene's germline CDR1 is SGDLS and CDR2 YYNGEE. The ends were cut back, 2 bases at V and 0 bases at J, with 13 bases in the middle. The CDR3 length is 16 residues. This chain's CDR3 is CASSVRGGSSTDTQYF. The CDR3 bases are TGTGCCAGCAGCGTTCGGGGTGGATCTAGCACAGATACGCAGTATTTT.

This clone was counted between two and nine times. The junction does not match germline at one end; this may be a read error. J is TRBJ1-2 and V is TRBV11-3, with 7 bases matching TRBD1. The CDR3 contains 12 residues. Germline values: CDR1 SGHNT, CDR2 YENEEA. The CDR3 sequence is CASTEKGQDFSF. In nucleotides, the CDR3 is TGTGCCAGCACCGAGAAAGGACAGGACTTTTCCTTC.

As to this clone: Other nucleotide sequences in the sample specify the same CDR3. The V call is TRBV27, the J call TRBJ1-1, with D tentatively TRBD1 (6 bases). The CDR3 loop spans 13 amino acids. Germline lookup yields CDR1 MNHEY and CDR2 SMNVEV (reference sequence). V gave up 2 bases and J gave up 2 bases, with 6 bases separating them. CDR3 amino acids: CASSLGGNTEAFF. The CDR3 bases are TGTGCCAGCAGTTTAGGGGGCAACACTGAAGCTTTCTTT.

As DNA, the CDR3 is TGTGCCTGGGAGGGGGACTCTGGAAACACCATATATTTT. It encodes CAWEGDSGNTIYF. The chain uses TRBV30 and TRBJ1-3; perhaps TRBD1 as D (6 bases). Looked up from germline, CDR1 is GTSNPN and CDR2 is SVGIG (reference sequence). The CDR3 is made up of 13 amino acids. V lost 5 bases to trimming and J lost 0 bases, with 8 bases between them.

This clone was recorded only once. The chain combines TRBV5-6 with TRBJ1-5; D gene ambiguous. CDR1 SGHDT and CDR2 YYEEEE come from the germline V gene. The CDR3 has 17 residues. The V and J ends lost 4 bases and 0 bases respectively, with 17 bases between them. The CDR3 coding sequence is TGTGCCAGCAGCACCGTCGGCAGTTCCTATAGCAATCAGCCCCAGCATTTT. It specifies CASSTVGSSYSNQPQHF.

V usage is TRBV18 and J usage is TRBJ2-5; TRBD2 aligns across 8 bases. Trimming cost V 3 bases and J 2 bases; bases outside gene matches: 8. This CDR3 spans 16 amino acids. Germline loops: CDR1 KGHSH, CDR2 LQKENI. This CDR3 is CASSPLASGWQETQYF. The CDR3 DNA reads TGTGCCAGCTCACCCCTAGCTAGCGGGTGGCAAGAGACCCAGTACTTC.

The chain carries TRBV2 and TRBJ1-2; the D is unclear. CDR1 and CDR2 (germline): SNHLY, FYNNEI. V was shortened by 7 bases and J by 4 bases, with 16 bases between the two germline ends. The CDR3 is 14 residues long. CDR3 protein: CASNDPDLAYGYTF. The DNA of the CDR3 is TGTGCCAGCAATGACCCAGACCTTGCCTATGGCTACACCTTC.

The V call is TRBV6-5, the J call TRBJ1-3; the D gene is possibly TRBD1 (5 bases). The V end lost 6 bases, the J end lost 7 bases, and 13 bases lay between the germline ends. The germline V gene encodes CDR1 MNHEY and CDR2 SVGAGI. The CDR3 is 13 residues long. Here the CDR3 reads CASSFNGGNTIYF. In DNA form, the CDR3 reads TGTGCCAGCAGCTTTAATGGGGGGAACACCATATATTTT.

The CDR3 nucleotides read TGTGCCAGCAGCCCTCGGAGAGGGACCAGAAACACCATATATTTT. Translation: CASSPRRGTRNTIYF. This sequence joins TRBV11-1 and TRBJ1-3; D possibly corresponds to TRBD1 (5 bases). CDR1 and CDR2 from the germline V gene are SGHAT and FQDESV (reference sequence). CDR3 length: 15 amino acids. V was cut by 5 bases and J by 5 bases, with 16 bases left in between. The whole variable domain, filled in from reference TRBV11-1 and TRBJ1-3, reads EAEVAQSPRYKITEKSQAVAFWCDPISGHATLYWYRQILGQGPELLVQFQDESVVDDSQLPKDRFSAERLKGVDSTLKIQPAELGDSAMYLCASSPRRGTRNTIYFGEGSWLTVV.

Here the CDR3 reads CASSLMSNRVENQPQHF. The CDR3 DNA follows: TGTGCCAGCAGTTTAATGAGTAACAGGGTCGAGAATCAGCCCCAGCATTTT. This chain joins TRBV28 and TRBJ1-5; the D gene is possibly TRBD1 (6 bases). Germline V CDR1 and CDR2: MDHEN, SYDVKM. The CDR3 covers 17 residues. V was trimmed by 2 bases and J by 4 bases, leaving 18 bases between them.

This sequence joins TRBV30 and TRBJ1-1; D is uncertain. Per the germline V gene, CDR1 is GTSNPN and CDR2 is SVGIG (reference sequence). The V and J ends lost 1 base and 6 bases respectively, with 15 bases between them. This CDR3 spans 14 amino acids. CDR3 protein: CAWSALDKIAEAFF. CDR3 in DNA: TGTGCCTGGAGTGCCTTAGACAAAATCGCTGAAGCTTTCTTT.

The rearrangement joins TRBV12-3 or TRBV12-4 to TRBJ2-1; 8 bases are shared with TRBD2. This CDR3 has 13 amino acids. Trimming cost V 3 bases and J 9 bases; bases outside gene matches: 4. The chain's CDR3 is CASSFGGASEQFF. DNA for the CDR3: TGTGCCAGCAGTTTCGGGGGGGCCAGTGAGCAGTTCTTC.

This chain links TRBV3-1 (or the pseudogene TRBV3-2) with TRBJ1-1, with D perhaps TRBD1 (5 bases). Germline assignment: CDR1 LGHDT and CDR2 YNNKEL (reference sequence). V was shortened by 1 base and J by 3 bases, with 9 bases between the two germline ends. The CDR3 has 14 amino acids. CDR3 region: CASSQVGGDTEAFF. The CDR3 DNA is TGTGCCAGCAGCCAAGTCGGAGGGGACACTGAAGCTTTCTTT.

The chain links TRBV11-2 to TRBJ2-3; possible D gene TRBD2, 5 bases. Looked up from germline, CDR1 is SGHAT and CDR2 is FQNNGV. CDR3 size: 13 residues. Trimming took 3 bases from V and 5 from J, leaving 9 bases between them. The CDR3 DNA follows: TGTGCCAGCAGCTTGGTAGGGAGAGATACGCAGTATTTT. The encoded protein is CASSLVGRDTQYF.

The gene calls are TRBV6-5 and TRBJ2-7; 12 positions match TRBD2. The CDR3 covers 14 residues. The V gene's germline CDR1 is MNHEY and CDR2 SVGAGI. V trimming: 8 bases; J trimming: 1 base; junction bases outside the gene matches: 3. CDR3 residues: CASGTSGRSYEQYF. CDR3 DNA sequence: TGTGCCAGCGGGACTAGCGGGCGATCCTACGAGCAGTACTTC.

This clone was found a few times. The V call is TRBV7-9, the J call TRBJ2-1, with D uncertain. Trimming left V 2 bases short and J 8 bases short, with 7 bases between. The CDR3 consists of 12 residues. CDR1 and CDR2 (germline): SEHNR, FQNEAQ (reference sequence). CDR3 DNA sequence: TGTGCCAGCAGCTTATTAGGCGATGAGCAGTTCTTC. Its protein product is CASSLLGDEQFF.

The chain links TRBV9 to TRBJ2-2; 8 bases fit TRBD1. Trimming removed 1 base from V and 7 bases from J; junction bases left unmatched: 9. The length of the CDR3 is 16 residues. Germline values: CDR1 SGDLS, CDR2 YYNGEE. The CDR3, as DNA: TGTGCCAGCAGCGTACCGGGACAGGTCTTGAACGGGGAGCTGTTTTTT. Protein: CASSVPGQVLNGELFF.

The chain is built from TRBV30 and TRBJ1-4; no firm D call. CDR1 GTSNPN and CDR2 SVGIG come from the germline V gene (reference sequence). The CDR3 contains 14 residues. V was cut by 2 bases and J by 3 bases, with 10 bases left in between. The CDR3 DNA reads TGTGCCTGGAGTATGGGGATGGCTAATGAAAAACTGTTTTTT. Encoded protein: CAWSMGMANEKLFF.

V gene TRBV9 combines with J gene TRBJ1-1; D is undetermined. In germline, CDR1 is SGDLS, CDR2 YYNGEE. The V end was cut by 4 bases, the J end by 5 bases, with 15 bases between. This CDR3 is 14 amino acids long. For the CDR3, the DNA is TGTGCCAGCAGCCCCATGCTGGGTCAGACTGAAGCTTTCTTT. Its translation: CASSPMLGQTEAFF.

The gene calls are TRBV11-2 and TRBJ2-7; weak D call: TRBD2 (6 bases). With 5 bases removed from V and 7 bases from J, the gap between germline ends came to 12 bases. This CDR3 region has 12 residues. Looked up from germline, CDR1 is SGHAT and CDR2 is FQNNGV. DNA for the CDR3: TGTGCCAGCAGCCGGGGCCGGGGGGAGCAGTACTTC. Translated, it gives CASSRGRGEQYF.

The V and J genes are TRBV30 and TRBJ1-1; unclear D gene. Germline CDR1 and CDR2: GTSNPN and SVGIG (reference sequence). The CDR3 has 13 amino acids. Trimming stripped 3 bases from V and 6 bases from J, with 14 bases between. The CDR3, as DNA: TGTGCCTGGAGAGTTACAGTTTACGCTGAAGCTTTCTTT. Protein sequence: CAWRVTVYAEAFF.

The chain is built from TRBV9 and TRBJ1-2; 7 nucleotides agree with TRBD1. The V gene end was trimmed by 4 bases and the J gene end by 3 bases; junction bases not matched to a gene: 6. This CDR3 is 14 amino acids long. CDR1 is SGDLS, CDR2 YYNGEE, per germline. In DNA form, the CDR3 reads TGTGCCAGCAGCCCCCGAACAGGGGACTATGGCTACACCTTC. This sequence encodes CASSPRTGDYGYTF.

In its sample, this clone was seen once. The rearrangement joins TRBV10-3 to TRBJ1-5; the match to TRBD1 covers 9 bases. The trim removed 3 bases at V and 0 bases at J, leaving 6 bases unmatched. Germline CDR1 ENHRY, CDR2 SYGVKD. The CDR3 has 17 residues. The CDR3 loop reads CAISDGTGRYSNQPQHF. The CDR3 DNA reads TGTGCCATCAGTGATGGGACAGGGCGGTATAGCAATCAGCCCCAGCATTTT.

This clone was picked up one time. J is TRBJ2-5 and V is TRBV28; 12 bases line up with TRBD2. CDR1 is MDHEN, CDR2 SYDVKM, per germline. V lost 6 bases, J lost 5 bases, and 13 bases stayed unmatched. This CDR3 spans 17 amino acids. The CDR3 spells CASSWPLTSGSGETQYF. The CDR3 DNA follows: TGTGCCAGCAGCTGGCCTTTGACTAGCGGGAGTGGCGAGACCCAGTACTTC.

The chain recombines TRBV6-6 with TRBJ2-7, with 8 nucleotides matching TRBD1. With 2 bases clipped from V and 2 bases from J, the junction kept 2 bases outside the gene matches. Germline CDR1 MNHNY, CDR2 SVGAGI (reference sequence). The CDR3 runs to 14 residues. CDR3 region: CASSYDRGTYEQYF. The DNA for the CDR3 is TGTGCCAGCAGTTACGACAGGGGCACCTACGAGCAGTACTTC.

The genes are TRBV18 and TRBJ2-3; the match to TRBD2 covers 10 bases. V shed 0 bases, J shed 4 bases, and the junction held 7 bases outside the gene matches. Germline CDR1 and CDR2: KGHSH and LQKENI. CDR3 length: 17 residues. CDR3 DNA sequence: TGTGCCAGCTCACCACCCAGGACTAGCGGACTCTCAGATACGCAGTATTTT. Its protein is CASSPPRTSGLSDTQYF. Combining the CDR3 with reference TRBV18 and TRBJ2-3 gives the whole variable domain NAGVMQNPRHLVRRRGQEARLRCSPMKGHSHVYWYRQLPEEGLKFMVYLQKENIIDESGMPKERFSAEFPKEGPSILRIQQVVRGDSAAYFCASSPPRTSGLSDTQYFGPGTRLTVL.

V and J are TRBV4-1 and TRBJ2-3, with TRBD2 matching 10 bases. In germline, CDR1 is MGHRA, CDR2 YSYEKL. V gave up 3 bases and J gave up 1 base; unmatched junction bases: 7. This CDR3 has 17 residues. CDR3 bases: TGCGCCAGCAGCCATTCAAAGCGGGGGGGCCGCACAGATACGCAGTATTTT. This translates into CASSHSKRGGRTDTQYF.